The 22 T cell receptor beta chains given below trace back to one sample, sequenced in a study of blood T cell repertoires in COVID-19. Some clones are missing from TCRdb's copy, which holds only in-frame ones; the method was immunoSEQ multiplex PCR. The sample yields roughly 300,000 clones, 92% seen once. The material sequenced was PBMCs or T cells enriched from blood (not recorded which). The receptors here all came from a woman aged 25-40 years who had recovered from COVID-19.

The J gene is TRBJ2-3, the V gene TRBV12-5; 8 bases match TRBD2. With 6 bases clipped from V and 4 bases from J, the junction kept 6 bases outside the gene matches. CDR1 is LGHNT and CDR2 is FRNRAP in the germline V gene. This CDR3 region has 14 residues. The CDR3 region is CASGRGGGADTQYF. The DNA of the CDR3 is TGTGCTAGTGGCCGGGGGGGAGGAGCAGATACGCAGTATTTT.

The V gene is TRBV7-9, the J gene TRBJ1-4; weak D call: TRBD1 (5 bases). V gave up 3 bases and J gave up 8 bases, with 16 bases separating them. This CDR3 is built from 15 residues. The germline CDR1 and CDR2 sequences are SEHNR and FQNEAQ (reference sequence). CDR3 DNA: TGTGCCAGCAGCTTTGCCCAGGGATTGGGGGAAAAACTGTTTTTT. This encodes CASSFAQGLGEKLFF.

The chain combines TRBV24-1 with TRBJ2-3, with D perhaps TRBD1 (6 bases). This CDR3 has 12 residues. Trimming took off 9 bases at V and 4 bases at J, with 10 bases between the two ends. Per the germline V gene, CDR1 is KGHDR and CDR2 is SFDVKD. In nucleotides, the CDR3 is TGTGCCACCGGGGACACAGCAGATACGCAGTATTTT. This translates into CATGDTADTQYF.

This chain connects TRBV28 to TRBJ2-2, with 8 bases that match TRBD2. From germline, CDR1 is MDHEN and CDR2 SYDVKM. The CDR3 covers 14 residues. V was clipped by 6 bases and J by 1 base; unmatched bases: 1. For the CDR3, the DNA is TGTGCCAGCAGCCTAGCGGGGAACACCGGGGAGCTGTTTTTT. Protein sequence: CASSLAGNTGELFF.

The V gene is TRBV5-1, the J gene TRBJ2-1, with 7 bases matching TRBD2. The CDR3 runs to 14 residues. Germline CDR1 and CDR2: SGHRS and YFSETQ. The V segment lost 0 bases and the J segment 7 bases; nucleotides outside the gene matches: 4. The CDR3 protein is CASSLGWRGNEQFF. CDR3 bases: TGCGCCAGCAGCTTGGGGTGGCGGGGGAATGAGCAGTTCTTC.

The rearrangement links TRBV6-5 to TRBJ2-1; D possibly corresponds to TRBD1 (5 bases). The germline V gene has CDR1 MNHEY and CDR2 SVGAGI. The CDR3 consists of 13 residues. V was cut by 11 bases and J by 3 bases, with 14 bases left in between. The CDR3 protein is CAGRGAGYNEQFF. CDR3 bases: TGTGCCGGAAGGGGCGCAGGCTACAATGAGCAGTTCTTC.

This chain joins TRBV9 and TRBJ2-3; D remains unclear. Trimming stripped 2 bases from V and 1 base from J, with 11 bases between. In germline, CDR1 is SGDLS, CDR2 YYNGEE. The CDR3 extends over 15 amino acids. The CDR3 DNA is TGTGCCAGCAGCGTCCGAGGAGATGGCACAGATACGCAGTATTTT. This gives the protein CASSVRGDGTDTQYF. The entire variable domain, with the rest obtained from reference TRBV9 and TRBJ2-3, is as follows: DSGVTQTPKHLITATGQRVTLRCSPRSGDLSVYWYQQSLDQGLQFLIQYYNGEERAKGNILERFSAQQFPDLHSELNLSSLELGDSALYFCASSVRGDGTDTQYFGPGTRLTVL.

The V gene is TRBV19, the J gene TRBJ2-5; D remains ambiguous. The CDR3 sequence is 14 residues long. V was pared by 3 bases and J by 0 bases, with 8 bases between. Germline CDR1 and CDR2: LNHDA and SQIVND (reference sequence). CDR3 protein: CASSMGPYQETQYF. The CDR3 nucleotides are TGTGCCAGTAGTATGGGCCCGTACCAAGAGACCCAGTACTTC.

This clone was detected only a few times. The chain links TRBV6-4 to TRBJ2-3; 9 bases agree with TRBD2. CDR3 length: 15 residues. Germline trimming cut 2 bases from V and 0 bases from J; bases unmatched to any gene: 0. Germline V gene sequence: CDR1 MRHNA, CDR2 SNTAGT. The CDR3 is CASSDGTSSTDTQYF. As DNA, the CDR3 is TGTGCCAGCAGTGACGGGACTAGCAGCACAGATACGCAGTATTTT.

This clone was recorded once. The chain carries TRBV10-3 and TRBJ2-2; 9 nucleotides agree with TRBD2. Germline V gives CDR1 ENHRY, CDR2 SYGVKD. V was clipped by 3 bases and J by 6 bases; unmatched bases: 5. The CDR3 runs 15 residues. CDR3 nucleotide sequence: TGTGCCATCAGTGATAGCGGGAGATTTGCCGGGGAGCTGTTTTTT. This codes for CAISDSGRFAGELFF.

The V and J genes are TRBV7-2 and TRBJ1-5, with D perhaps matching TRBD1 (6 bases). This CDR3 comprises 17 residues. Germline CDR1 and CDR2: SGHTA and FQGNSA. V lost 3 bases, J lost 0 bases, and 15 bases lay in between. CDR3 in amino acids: CASSFGGGGFSNQPQHF. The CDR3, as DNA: TGTGCCAGCAGCTTCGGGGGCGGGGGGTTTAGCAATCAGCCCCAGCATTTT. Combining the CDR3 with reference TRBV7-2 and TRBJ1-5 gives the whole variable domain GAGVSQSPSNKVTEKGKDVELRCDPISGHTALYWYRQSLGQGLEFLIYFQGNSAPDKSGLPSDRFSAERTGGSVSTLTIQRTQQEDSAVYLCASSFGGGGFSNQPQHFGDGTRLSIL.

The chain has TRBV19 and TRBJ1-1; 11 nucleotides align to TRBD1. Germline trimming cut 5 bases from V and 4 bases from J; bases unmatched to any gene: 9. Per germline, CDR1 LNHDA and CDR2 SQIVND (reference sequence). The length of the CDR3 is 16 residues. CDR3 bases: TGTGCCAGTAGTTACGGACAGGGGGCGCCCCGCACTGAAGCTTTCTTT. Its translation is CASSYGQGAPRTEAFF.

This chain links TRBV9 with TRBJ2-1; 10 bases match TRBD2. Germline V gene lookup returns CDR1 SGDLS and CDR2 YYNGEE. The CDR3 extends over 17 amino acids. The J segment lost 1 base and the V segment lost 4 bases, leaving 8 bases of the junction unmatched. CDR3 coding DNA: TGTGCCAGCAGCCGGACTAGCGGAGGCGATTCCTACAATGAGCAGTTCTTC. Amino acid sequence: CASSRTSGGDSYNEQFF.

CDR3 amino acids: CASSYSGYRTEAFF. The CDR3 DNA sequence: TGTGCCAGCAGTTACTCCGGGTATAGGACTGAAGCTTTCTTT. The chain employs TRBV6-5 and TRBJ1-1; D remains ambiguous. CDR1 and CDR2 from the germline V gene are MNHEY and SVGAGI. V was pared by 0 bases and J by 5 bases, with 10 bases between. The CDR3 consists of 14 residues.

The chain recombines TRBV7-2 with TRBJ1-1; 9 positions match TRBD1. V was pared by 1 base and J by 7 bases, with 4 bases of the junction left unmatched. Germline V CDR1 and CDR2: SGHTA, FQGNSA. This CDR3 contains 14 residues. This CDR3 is CASSLVGTGLEAFF. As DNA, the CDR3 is TGTGCCAGCAGCTTAGTAGGGACAGGGCTTGAAGCTTTCTTT.

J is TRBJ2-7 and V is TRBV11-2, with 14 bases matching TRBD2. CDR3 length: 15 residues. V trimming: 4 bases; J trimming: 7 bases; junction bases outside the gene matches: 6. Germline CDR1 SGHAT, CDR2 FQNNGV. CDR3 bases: TGTGCCAGCAGCTCGATGACTAGCGGGAGGGGGGAGCAGTACTTC. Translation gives CASSSMTSGRGEQYF. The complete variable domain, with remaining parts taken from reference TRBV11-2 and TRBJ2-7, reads EAGVAQSPRYKIIEKRQSVAFWCNPISGHATLYWYQQILGQGPKLLIQFQNNGVVDDSQLPKDRFSAERLKGVDSTLKIQPAKLEDSAVYLCASSSMTSGRGEQYFGPGTRLTVT.

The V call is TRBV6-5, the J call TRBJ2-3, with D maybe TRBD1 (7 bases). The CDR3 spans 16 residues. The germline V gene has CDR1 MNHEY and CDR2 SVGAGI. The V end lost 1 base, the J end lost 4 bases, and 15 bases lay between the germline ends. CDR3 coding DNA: TGTGCCAGCAGTTACTTGAGGTCAGGGGGGCCAGATACGCAGTATTTT. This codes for CASSYLRSGGPDTQYF.

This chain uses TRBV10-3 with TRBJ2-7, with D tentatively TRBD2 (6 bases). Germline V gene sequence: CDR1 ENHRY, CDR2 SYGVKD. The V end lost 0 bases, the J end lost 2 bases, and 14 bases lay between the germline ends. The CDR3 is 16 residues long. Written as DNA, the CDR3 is TGTGCCATCAGTGAGTCGAAGTGGCGGGAAACCTACGAGCAGTACTTC. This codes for CAISESKWRETYEQYF.

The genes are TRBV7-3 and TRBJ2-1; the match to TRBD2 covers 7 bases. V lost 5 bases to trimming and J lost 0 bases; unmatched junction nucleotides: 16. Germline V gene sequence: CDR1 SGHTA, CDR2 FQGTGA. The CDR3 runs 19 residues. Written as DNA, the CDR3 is TGTGCCAGCAGCCCTTTCGCTCTTACGGGGGGAAGCTCCTACAATGAGCAGTTCTTC. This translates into CASSPFALTGGSSYNEQFF.

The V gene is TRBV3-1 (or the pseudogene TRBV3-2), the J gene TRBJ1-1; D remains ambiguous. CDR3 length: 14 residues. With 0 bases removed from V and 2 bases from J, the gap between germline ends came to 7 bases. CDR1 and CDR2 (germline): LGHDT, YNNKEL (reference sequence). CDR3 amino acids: CASSQDSENTEAFF. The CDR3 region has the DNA TGTGCCAGCAGCCAAGATTCAGAAAACACTGAAGCTTTCTTT.

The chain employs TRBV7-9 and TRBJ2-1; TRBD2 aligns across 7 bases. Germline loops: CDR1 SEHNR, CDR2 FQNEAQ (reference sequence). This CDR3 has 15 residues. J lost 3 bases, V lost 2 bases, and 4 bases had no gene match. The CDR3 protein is CASSLRAGDYNEQFF. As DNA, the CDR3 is TGTGCCAGCAGCTTAAGGGCGGGGGACTACAATGAGCAGTTCTTC.

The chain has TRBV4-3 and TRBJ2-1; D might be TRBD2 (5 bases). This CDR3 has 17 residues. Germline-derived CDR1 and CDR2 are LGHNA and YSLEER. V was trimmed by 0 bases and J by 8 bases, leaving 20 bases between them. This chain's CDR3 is CASSQDLGDNGGDEQFF. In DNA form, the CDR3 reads TGCGCCAGCAGCCAAGATCTCGGGGATAACGGCGGTGATGAGCAGTTCTTC.